A selection of T cell receptor beta chains follows, all from one sample in a study of OX40 agonist ivuxolimab in advanced cancers. The table came from immunoSEQ multiplex PCR; TCRdb's copy has only in-frame clones and leaves some out. The sample includes 87,000 or so clones, approximately 85% of them seen just once. Sample: CD4+ or CD8+ T cells sorted from blood, taken in a trial of the OX40 agonist ivuxolimab. These receptors were taken from an adult with an advanced solid tumor such as melanoma, head and neck, liver or kidney cancer. Each CDR3 is given with its conserved first and last residue. D genes are given only for firm matches. Some rows mark clone size as missing; the rest say once, few, many or name a class of expanded clone.

d_call	clone_size	v_call	j_call	cdr3_aa	cdr3_nt
-	-	TRBV6-6	TRBJ1-1	CASIRSAFF	TGTGCCAGCATCAGGAGCGCTTTCTTT
TRBD1	-	TRBV4-1	TRBJ2-7	CASSQDRGQGFEQYF	TGCGCCAGCAGCCAAGATAGGGGACAGGGCTTCGAGCAGTACTTC
-	-	TRBV18	TRBJ1-1	CASSPRRDYTEAFF	TGTGCCAGCTCACCAAGAAGGGACTACACTGAAGCTTTCTTT
TRBD1	-	TRBV19	TRBJ2-1	CASSRASGTGNRGRNEQFF	TGTGCCAGTAGTCGAGCATCCGGGACAGGGAACCGGGGGCGGAATGAGCAGTTCTTC
TRBD1	once	TRBV20-1	TRBJ1-1	CSAGQGEGAFF	TGCAGTGCGGGTCAGGGGGAGGGGGCTTTCTTT
-	-	TRBV4-1	TRBJ2-7	CASSPFAEGVYEQYF	TGCGCCAGCAGCCCCTTTGCGGAAGGGGTCTACGAGCAGTACTTC
TRBD1	-	TRBV11-3	TRBJ1-2	CASSPWTGANYGYTF	TGTGCCAGCAGCCCGTGGACAGGAGCTAACTATGGCTACACCTTC
TRBD1	-	TRBV30	TRBJ2-7	CAWDRDSYEQYF	TGTGCCTGGGACAGGGACTCCTACGAGCAGTACTTC
-	-	TRBV7-9	TRBJ2-7	CASSSQSSYEQYF	TGTGCCAGCAGTTCTCAGAGCTCCTACGAGCAGTACTTC
-	-	TRBV4-1	TRBJ1-5	CASSQAGGGGPASAQHF	TGCGCCAGCAGCCAAGCGGGGGGTGGGGGGCCGGCTTCGGCCCAGCATTTT
TRBD1	-	TRBV7-9	TRBJ2-7	CASSFPGQGVSEQYF	TGTGCCAGCAGCTTCCCGGGACAGGGGGTCAGCGAGCAGTACTTC
-	once	TRBV5-1	TRBJ2-7	CASSGTGDPFEQYF	TGCGCCAGCAGCGGTACAGGTGACCCCTTTGAGCAGTACTTC
-	once	TRBV30	TRBJ1-1	CAWKDIGAGAFF	TGTGCCTGGAAGGATATTGGGGCGGGAGCTTTCTTT
TRBD2	-	TRBV5-6	TRBJ2-5	CASSSWAGGPETQYF	TGTGCCAGCAGCTCCTGGGCGGGAGGGCCGGAGACCCAGTACTTC